This T cell receptor beta chain was found in a study of preoperative IRX-2 immunotherapy in early breast cancer. Generated by immunoSEQ multiplex PCR, the TCRdb table keeps only in-frame clones and is missing some. Of about 98,000 clones listed, 70% to 90% were seen once; the top ten hold about 2%. Sample treatment: preoperative locoregional IRX-2 cytokine immunotherapy. Samples came from a phase Ib trial of preoperative locoregional IRX-2 cytokine immunotherapy. Germline CDR1 SGHNT, CDR2 YENEEA. Trimming shortened V by 5 bases and J by 0 bases, and 10 bases separated the two germline ends. The CDR3 has 15 amino acids.

The source was tumor tissue, collected after IRX-2 immunotherapy. V and J are TRBV11-3 and TRBJ1-4; no clear D. This TCR derives from a human donor with breast cancer. This chain's CDR3 is CASSPGIATNEKLFF. CDR3 DNA sequence: TGTGCCAGCAGCCCGGGAATAGCAACTAATGAAAAACTGTTTTTT.